These T cell receptor beta chains were read from a single sample in a study of T-cell memory formation after mild COVID-19. TCRdb reanalysed the 5' RACE reads using MiXCR and keeps one entry per CDR3 protein. The sample yields approximately 500,000 distinct CDR3 sequences, about 23% seen once. Sequenced: PBMCs or a T cell subset sorted from them (not recorded which). The source of these receptors is an adult woman who had mild COVID-19 (a few samples of this study predate the infection). Cell type and time point are not known. Both conserved end residues are part of each CDR3. Each record gives: clone size, V gene, CDR3 length, J gene, CDR3 protein. Clone size is given for some rows only: seen once, a few or many times, or a class if the clone is expanded.

few	TRBV20-1	15	TRBJ2-7	CSARDPGGTSYEQYF
few	TRBV6-5	15	TRBJ1-5	CASSPPPGGNQPQHF
many	TRBV25-1	15	TRBJ2-7	CASSDTGTRAYEQYF
once	TRBV2	17	TRBJ2-7	CASSAGRGGTGAYEQYF
few	TRBV12-3/TRBV12-4	14	TRBJ1-4	CASSLQGRREKLFF
.	TRBV12-3/TRBV12-4	16	TRBJ2-6	CASSYPRGSGANVLTF
few	TRBV20-1	15	TRBJ2-7	CSARVDTGGHYEQYF
.	TRBV12-3/TRBV12-4	14	TRBJ2-5	CATGLAGFQETQYF
.	TRBV10-3	14	TRBJ1-1	CAISEFEANTEAFF
.	TRBV15	13	TRBJ1-6	CATATGGNSPLHF
.	TRBV7-9	15	TRBJ1-4	CASSDVDRSREKLYF
few	TRBV27	14	TRBJ2-1	CASSLGVRQKSWIF
.	TRBV21-1	15	TRBJ2-1	CASSNGTALYNEQFF
.	TRBV10-2	11	TRBJ1-1	CASSEGPEAFF
.	TRBV6-5	15	TRBJ2-1	CASSPLGPRRNEQFF
few	TRBV7-9	13	TRBJ2-7	CASSPGTSSEQYF
.	TRBV11-2	10	TRBJ2-1	CASSHNEQFF
few	TRBV7-2	19	TRBJ2-1	CASSLLSGTGAFSYNEQFF
.	TRBV6-5	15	TRBJ2-2	CASSYSNWNTGELFF
.	TRBV7-6	15	TRBJ1-1	CASSTGTEMNTEAFF
.	TRBV7-3	13	TRBJ2-1	CASSFDYGVEQFF
.	TRBV6-2/TRBV6-3	15	TRBJ2-7	CASSFPGQGSDEQYF
.	TRBV30	14	TRBJ1-2	CAWSRAGRFHGYTF
few	TRBV24-1	13	TRBJ2-7	CATSDLRRNEQYF
many	TRBV28	15	TRBJ1-3	CASSLDSLSGNTIYF
.	TRBV6-1	13	TRBJ2-1	CASSEDRLNEQFF
.	TRBV12-3/TRBV12-4	15	TRBJ2-2	CASSLSRDGTGELFF
.	TRBV5-1	15	TRBJ2-4	CASSSGQGDGDIQYF
.	TRBV5-1	15	TRBJ2-2	CASSLEHPNTGELFF